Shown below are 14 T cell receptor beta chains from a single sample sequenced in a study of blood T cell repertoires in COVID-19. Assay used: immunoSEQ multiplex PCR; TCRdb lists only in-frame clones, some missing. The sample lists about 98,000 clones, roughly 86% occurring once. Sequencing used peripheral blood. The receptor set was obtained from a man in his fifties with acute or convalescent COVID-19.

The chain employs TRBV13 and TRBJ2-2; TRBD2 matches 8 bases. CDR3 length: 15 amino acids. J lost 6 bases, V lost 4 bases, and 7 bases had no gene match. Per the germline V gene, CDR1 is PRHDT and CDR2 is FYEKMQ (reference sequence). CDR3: CASSSGLVSAGELFF. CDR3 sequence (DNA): TGTGCCAGCAGCTCGGGACTAGTGAGTGCCGGGGAGCTGTTTTTT.

Here the CDR3 DNA reads TGTGCCAGCAAAGCGGGACAGGATGAAAAACTGTTTTTT. It translates to CASKAGQDEKLFF. The chain employs TRBV2 and TRBJ1-4; 8 bases are a match to TRBD1. Germline-derived CDR1 and CDR2 are SNHLY and FYNNEI. V lost 7 bases to trimming and J lost 6 bases; unmatched junction nucleotides: 4. The CDR3 extends over 13 amino acids.

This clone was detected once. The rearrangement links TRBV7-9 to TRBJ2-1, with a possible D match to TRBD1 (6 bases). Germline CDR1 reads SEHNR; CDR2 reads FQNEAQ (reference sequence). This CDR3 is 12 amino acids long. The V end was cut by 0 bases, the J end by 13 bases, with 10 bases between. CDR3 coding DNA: TGTGCCAGCAGCTTAGCTCCGGGACAACAGTTCTTC. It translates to CASSLAPGQQFF.

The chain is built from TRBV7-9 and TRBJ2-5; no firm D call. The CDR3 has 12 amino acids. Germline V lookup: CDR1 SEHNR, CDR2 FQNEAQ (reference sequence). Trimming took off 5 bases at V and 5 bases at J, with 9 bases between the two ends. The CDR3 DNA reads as TGTGCCAGCAGCACTGCCGGGGAGACCCAGTACTTC. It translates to CASSTAGETQYF.

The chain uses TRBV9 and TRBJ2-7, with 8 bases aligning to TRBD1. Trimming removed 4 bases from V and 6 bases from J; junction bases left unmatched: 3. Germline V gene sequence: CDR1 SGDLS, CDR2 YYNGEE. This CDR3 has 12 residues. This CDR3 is CASSITGGEQYF. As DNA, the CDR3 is TGTGCCAGCAGCATTACAGGGGGCGAGCAGTACTTC. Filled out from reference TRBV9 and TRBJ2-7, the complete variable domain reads DSGVTQTPKHLITATGQRVTLRCSPRSGDLSVYWYQQSLDQGLQFLIQYYNGEERAKGNILERFSAQQFPDLHSELNLSSLELGDSALYFCASSITGGEQYFGPGTRLTVT.

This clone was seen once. The CDR3 is CASSSRTGGNQPQHF. The CDR3 region has the DNA TGTGCCAGCAGTTCTCGGACAGGGGGGAATCAGCCCCAGCATTTT. The genes are TRBV6-5 and TRBJ1-5; 10 bases fit TRBD1. The CDR3 contains 15 residues. V lost 4 bases to trimming and J lost 4 bases; unmatched junction nucleotides: 4. Germline V gives CDR1 MNHEY, CDR2 SVGAGI.

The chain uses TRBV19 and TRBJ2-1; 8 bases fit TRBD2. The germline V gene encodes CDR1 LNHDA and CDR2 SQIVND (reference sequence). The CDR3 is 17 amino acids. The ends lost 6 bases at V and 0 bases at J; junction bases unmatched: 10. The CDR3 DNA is TGTGCCAGTAGCAAGGGACTAGGGTTCACCTCCTACAATGAGCAGTTCTTC. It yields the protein CASSKGLGFTSYNEQFF.

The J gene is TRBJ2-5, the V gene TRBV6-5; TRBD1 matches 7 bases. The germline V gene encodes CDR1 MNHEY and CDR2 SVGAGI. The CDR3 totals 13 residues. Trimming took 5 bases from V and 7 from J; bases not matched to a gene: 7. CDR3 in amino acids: CASSPTGSATQYF. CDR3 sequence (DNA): TGTGCCAGCAGTCCGACAGGGAGCGCGACCCAGTACTTC.

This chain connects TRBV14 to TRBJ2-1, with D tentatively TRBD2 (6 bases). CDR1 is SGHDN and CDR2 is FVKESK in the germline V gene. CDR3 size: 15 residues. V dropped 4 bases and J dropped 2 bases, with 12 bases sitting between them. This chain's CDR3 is CASSLSGWAYNEQFF. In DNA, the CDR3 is TGTGCCAGCAGCCTTAGCGGATGGGCCTACAATGAGCAGTTCTTC.

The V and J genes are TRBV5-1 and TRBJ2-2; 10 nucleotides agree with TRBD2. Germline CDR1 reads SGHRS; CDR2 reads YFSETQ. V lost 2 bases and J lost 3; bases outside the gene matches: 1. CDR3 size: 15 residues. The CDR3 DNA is TGCGCCAGCAGCTTCCTAGCGGGAGACACCGGGGAGCTGTTTTTT. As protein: CASSFLAGDTGELFF.

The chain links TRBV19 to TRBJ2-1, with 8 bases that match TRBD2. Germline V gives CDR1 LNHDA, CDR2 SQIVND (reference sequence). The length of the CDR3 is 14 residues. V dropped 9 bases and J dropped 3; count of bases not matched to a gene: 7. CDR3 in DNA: TGTGCCAGCCAGGACGGGACTAGCTACAATGAGCAGTTCTTC. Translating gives CASQDGTSYNEQFF.

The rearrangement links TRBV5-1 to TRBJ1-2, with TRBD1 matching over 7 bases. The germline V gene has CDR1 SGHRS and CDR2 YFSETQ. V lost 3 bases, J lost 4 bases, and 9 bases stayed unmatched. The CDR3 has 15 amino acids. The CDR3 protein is CASSWTDRDLYGYTF. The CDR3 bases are TGCGCCAGCAGCTGGACAGACAGGGACCTCTATGGCTACACCTTC. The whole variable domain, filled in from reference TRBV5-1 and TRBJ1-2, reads KAGVTQTPRYLIKTRGQQVTLSCSPISGHRSVSWYQQTPGQGLQFLFEYFSETQRNKGNFPGRFSGRQFSNSRSEMNVSTLELGDSALYLCASSWTDRDLYGYTFGSGTRLTVV.

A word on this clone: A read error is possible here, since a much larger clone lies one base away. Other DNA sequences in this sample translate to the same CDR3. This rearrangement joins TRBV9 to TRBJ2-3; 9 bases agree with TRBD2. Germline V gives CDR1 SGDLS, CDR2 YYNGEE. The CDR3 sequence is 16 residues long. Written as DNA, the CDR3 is TGTGCCAGCAGCGCCTTCGGGGTAGCGGGAGCTGATACGCAATATTTT. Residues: CASSAFGVAGADTQYF.

CDR3 sequence: CASTLGGNYGYTF. DNA for the CDR3: TGTGCCAGCACCTTGGGGGGCAACTATGGCTACACCTTC. The chain couples TRBV7-9 to TRBJ1-2; the D gene is possibly TRBD1 (6 bases). The V end was cut by 7 bases, the J end by 2 bases, with 11 bases between. The CDR3 spans 13 residues. CDR1 and CDR2 (germline): SEHNR, FQNEAQ (reference sequence).